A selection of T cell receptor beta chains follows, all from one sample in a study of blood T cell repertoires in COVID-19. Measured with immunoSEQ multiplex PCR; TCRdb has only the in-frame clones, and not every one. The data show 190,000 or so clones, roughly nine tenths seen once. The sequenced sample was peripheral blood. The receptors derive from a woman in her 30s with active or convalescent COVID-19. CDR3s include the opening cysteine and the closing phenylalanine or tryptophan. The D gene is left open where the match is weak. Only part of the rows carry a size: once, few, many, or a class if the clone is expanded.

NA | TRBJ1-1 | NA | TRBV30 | CAWSAVSPEAFF | TGTGCCTGGAGTGCCGTAAGCCCTGAAGCTTTCTTT
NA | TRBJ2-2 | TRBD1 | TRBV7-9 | CASSLRDRAGELFF | TGTGCCAGCAGCTTACGGGACAGGGCCGGGGAGCTGTTTTTT
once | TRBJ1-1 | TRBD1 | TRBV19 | CASTTGGNTEAFF | TGTGCCAGTACGACAGGGGGGAACACTGAAGCTTTCTTT
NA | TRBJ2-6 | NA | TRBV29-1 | CSVEVQTGNVLTF | TGCAGCGTTGAAGTACAGACAGGTAACGTCCTGACTTTC
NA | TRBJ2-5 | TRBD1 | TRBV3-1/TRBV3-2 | CASSQTDRVQYF | TGTGCCAGCAGCCAGACGGACAGGGTTCAGTACTTC
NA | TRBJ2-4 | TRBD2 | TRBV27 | CASTGGLGGNIQYF | TGTGCCAGCACCGGGGGACTAGGCGGAAACATTCAGTACTTC
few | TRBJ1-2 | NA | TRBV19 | CASSTQQSYGYTF | TGTGCCAGTAGCACCCAACAGAGCTATGGCTACACCTTC
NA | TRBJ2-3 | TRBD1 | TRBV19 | CASSSPDRAHTDTQYF | TGTGCCAGTAGTAGCCCTGACAGGGCCCACACAGATACGCAGTATTTT
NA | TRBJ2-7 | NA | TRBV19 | CASISSRPYEQYF | TGTGCCAGTATTTCTAGCAGGCCCTACGAGCAGTACTTC
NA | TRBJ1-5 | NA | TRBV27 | CASSLMAGHQPQHF | TGTGCCAGCAGTTTAATGGCAGGGCATCAGCCCCAGCATTTT
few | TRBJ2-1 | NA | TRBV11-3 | CATPPRLGPFF | TGTGCCACCCCCCCCCGTCTAGGTCCGTTCTTC
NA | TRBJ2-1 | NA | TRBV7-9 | CASSRAGEGNEQFF | TGTGCCAGCAGCAGGGCAGGGGAAGGCAATGAGCAGTTCTTC
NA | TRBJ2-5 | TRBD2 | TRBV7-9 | CASSSGTSGAKTQYF | TGTGCCAGCAGCTCCGGGACTAGCGGGGCAAAGACCCAGTACTTC
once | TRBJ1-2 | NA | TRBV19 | CASSIGSPRRNYGYTF | TGTGCCAGTAGTATAGGTAGCCCCCGACGGAACTATGGCTACACCTTC
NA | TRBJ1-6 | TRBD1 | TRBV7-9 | CASSGGQGGYNSPLHF | TGTGCCAGCAGCGGAGGACAGGGCGGGTATAATTCACCCCTCCACTTT
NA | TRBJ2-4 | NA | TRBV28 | CASRPPRHYTGMAKNIQYF | TGTGCCAGCAGGCCCCCTCGCCACTATACAGGGATGGCCAAAAACATTCAGTACTTC
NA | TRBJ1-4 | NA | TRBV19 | CASSSGDNEKLFF | TGTGCCAGTAGTTCGGGTGATAATGAAAAACTGTTTTTT
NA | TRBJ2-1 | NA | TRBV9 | CASSVDPGHSYNEQFF | TGTGCCAGCAGCGTAGATCCGGGACACAGTTACAATGAGCAGTTCTTC
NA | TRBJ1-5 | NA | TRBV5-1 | CASSYTGLNQPQHF | TGCGCCAGCAGCTACACGGGACTCAATCAGCCCCAGCATTTT
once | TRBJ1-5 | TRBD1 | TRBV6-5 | CASSLTGGGNQPQHF | TGTGCCAGCAGTTTAACAGGGGGCGGCAATCAGCCCCAGCATTTT
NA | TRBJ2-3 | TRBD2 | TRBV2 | CASSFLAGSSTDTQYF | TGTGCCAGCAGTTTTCTAGCGGGATCTAGCACAGATACGCAGTATTTT
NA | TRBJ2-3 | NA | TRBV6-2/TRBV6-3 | CASSYSGRGTDTQYF | TGTGCCAGCAGTTACAGCGGGCGGGGCACAGATACGCAGTATTTT
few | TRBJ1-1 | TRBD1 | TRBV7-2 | CASSLGPGGSEAFF | TGTGCCAGCAGCTTAGGTCCAGGGGGCTCTGAAGCTTTCTTT
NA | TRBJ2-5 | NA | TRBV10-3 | CAIRQVGETQYF | TGTGCCATCCGACAGGTTGGGGAGACCCAGTACTTC
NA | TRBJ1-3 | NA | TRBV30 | CAWSVQGMSGNTIYF | TGTGCCTGGAGCGTACAGGGTATGTCTGGAAACACCATATATTTT
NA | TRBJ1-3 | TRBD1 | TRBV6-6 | CASSRQGVNSGNTIYF | TGTGCCAGCAGTCGACAGGGGGTGAACTCTGGAAACACCATATATTTT
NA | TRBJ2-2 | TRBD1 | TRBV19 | CASSIHSGGGELFF | TGTGCCAGTAGTATTCATTCAGGGGGCGGGGAGCTGTTTTTT
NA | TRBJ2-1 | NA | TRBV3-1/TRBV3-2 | CASSQELVAHNEQFF | TGTGCCAGCAGCCAAGAACTAGTGGCCCACAATGAGCAGTTCTTC
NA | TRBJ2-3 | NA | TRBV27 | CASSLSRADTQYF | TGTGCCAGCAGTTTATCGAGGGCAGATACGCAGTATTTT
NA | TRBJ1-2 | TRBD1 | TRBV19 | CASSNRQGNYGYTF | TGTGCCAGTAGTAACAGACAGGGGAACTATGGCTACACCTTC
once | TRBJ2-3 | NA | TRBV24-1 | CATSDSLVSAEDTQYF | TGTGCCACCAGTGACTCACTAGTCTCGGCGGAAGATACGCAGTATTTT
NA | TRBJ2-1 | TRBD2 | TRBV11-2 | CASTGTSVFF | TGTGCCAGCACCGGGACTAGTGTGTTCTTC
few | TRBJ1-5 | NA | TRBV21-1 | CASSKVGQRERSNQPQHF | TGTGCCAGCAGCAAAGTGGGTCAGAGGGAAAGGAGCAATCAGCCCCAGCATTTT
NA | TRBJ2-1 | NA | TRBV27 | CASGVYLTYNEQFF | TGTGCCAGCGGAGTCTACCTTACCTACAATGAGCAGTTCTTC
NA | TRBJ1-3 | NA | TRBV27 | CASREYSGNTIYF | TGTGCCAGCAGGGAGTACTCTGGAAACACCATATATTTT
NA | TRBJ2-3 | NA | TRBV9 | CASSVEQADTQYF | TGTGCCAGCAGCGTAGAACAAGCAGATACGCAGTATTTT
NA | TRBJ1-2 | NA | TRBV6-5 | CASSYSSGPKRGYTF | TGTGCCAGCAGTTACTCTTCAGGGCCTAAGCGTGGCTACACCTTC
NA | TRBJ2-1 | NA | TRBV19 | CASSMGGLVGAYNEQFF | TGTGCCAGTAGTATGGGTGGGCTGGTTGGTGCCTACAATGAGCAGTTCTTC
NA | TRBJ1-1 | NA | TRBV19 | CASSIERWRTEAFF | TGTGCCAGTAGTATTGAGAGATGGCGGACTGAAGCTTTCTTT
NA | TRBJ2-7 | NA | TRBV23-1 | CASTGAGQRDEQYF | TGCGCCAGCACCGGCGCGGGACAGCGGGACGAGCAGTACTTC